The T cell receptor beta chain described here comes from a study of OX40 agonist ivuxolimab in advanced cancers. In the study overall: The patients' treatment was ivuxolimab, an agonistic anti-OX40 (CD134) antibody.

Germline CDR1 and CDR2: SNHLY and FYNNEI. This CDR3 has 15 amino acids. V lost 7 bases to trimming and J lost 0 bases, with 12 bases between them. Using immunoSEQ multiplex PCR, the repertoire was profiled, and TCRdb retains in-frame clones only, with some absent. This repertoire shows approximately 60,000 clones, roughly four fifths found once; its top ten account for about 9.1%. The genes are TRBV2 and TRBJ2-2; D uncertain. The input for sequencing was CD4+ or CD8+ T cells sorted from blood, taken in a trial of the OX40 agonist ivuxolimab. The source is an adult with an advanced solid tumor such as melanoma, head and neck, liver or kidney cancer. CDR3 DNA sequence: TGTGCCAGCAACCCCCACAACGCGAACACCGGGGAGCTGTTTTTT. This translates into CASNPHNANTGELFF.